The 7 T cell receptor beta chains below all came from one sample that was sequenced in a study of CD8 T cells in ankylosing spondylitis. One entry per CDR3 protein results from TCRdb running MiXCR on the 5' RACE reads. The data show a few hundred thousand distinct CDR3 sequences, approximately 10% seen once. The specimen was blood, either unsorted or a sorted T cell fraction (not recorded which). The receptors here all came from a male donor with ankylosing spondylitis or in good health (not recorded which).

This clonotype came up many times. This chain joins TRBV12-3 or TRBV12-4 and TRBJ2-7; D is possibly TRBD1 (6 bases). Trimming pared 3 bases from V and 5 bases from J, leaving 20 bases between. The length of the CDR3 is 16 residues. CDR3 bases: TGTGCCAGCAGTTTGGTCCTATTCCGGACAGAGAACGAGCAGTACTTC. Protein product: CASSLVLFRTENEQYF.

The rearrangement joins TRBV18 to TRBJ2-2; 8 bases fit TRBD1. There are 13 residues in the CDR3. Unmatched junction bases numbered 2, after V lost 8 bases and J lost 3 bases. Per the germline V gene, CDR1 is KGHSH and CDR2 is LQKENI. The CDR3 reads CASTTGDTGELFF. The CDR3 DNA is TGTGCCAGCACGACAGGGGACACCGGGGAGCTGTTTTTT.

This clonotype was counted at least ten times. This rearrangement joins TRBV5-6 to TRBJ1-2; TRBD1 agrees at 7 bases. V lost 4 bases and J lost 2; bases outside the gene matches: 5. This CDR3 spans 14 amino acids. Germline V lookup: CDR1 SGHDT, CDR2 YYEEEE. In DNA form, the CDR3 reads TGTGCCAGCAGCACGGGACAGCCAAACTATGGCTACACCTTC. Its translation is CASSTGQPNYGYTF.

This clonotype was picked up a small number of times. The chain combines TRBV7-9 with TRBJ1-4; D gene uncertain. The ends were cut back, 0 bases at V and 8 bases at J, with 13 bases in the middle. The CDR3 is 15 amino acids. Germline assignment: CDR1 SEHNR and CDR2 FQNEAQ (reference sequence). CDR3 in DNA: TGTGCCAGCAGCTTAGCGGGAGAAAGGTGGGAAAAACTGTTTTTT. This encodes CASSLAGERWEKLFF.

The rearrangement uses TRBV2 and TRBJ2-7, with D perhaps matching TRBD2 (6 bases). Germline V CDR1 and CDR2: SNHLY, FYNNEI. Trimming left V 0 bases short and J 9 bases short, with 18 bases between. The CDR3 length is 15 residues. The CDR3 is CASSEAALASPRQYF. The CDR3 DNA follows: TGTGCCAGCAGTGAAGCGGCCCTAGCGAGCCCTAGGCAGTACTTC. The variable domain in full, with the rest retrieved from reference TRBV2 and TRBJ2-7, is EPEVTQTPSHQVTQMGQEVILRCVPISNHLYFYWYRQILGQKVEFLVSFYNNEISEKSEIFDDQFSVERPDGSNFTLKIRSTKLEDSAMYFCASSEAALASPRQYFGPGTRLTVT.

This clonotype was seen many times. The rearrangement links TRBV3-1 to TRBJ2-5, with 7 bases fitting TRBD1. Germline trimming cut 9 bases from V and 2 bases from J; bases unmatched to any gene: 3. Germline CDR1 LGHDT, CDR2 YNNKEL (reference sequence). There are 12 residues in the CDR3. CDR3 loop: CASGDSQETQYF. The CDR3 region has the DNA TGTGCCAGTGGGGACAGTCAAGAGACCCAGTACTTC.

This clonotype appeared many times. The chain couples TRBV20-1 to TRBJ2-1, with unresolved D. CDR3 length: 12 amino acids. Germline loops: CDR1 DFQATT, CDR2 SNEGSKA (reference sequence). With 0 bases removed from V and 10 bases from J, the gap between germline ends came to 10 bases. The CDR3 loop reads CSARDAPREQFF. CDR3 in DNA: TGCAGTGCTAGAGATGCTCCAAGAGAGCAGTTCTTC.